This T cell receptor (beta chain) was sequenced during a study of cytomegalovirus exposure and HLA in healthy donors. Findings and limits, study-wide: Confirmation in vitro established that a few CMV-associated chains were specific for CMV antigens.

Per germline, CDR1 SGDLS and CDR2 YYNGEE. The CDR3 extends over 16 amino acids. V shed 3 bases, J shed 4 bases, and the junction held 8 bases outside the gene matches. The donors were members of the roughly 120-subject validation cohort (separate from the roughly 700-subject first cohort). Assay: immunoSEQ multiplex PCR; the TCRdb copy retains only in-frame clones and omits some. The sample has 200,000 to 250,000 clones, around 80% seen once. As regards this clone: What it binds is unknown.

The chain carries TRBV9 and TRBJ2-3, with 10 bases that match TRBD2. The TCR was taken from a woman under 40 in good health and CMV-seropositive. Sequencing was done on a sample of PBMCs. The CDR3 sequence is CASSARASGSADTQYF. CDR3 coding DNA: TGTGCCAGCAGCGCTAGGGCTAGCGGGAGTGCAGATACGCAGTATTTT.